This paragraph reports one T cell receptor beta chain. Its matching antigen is unknown. These data are taken from a study of cytomegalovirus exposure and HLA in healthy donors. Findings and limits, study-wide: V- and J-gene trimming in TCR beta was tied to a missense DCLRE1C variant by an analysis performed later. A later analysis by the authors found several of the most significant clusters apparently linked to common viral pathogens. In an earlier analysis, productive rearrangement rates for most beta V segments clustered near 87% or 30%.

CDR3 length equals 15 residues. Looked up from germline, CDR1 is LNHDA and CDR2 is SQIVND (reference sequence). V dropped 6 bases and J dropped 2; count of bases not matched to a gene: 6. The PCR made use of 60 Vbeta and 13 Jbeta primers. The protocol was immunoSEQ multiplex PCR, while the TCRdb copy is restricted to in-frame clones and leaves out a portion. The table records 65,000 to 90,000 clones, 72% of them present only once. The clonotype originates from a woman aged 40 to 55 in good health and CMV-seropositive. This chain joins TRBV19 and TRBJ1-2; 10 bases are shared with TRBD1. Specimen: PBMCs. In nucleotides, the CDR3 is TGTGCCAGTAGCTGGACAGGGGGTCGGAACTATGGCTACACCTTC. It specifies CASSWTGGRNYGYTF.